The sequence of this T cell receptor (beta chain) was determined in a study of Ad26.COV2.S vaccination and SARS-CoV-2 variants. Study overall: Within the COV1001 Ad26.COV2.S trial arm, the donor was enrolled.

V was pared by 4 bases and J by 4 bases, with 10 bases between. Germline values: CDR1 MNHEY, CDR2 SMNVEV (reference sequence). This CDR3 is built from 13 residues. Study-wide findings and caveats: Reported post-vaccination CD8+ and CD4+ T cell responses to spike showed substantial breadth.

Sequencing used immunoSEQ multiplex PCR; TCRdb keeps in-frame clones, though not all of them. The sample has some 350,000 clones, approximately 81% seen once; the top ten hold roughly 3.5%. Treatment noted: around 19 received Ad26.COV2.S at low or high dose, single or two shots; several received placebo; per-sample allocation not given. Specimen acquisition occurred on day 63 following the initial vaccine or placebo injection. As regards this clone: Its antigen is unidentified.

The genes are TRBV27 and TRBJ1-2, with D maybe TRBD1 (5 bases). The sample in question was peripheral blood, obtained in a trial of Ad26.COV2.S vaccine versus placebo. This TCR derives from a person aged 18-60 years who received the Ad26.COV2.S COVID-19 vaccine or a placebo. CDR3 bases: TGTGCCAGCAGTTCCCCAGGGCTCTATGGCTACACCTTC. The encoded protein is CASSSPGLYGYTF.